This is a list of T cell receptor beta chains from one sample in a study of CD8+ T cells in alopecia areata. Clones were read by immunoSEQ multiplex PCR, and TCRdb kept only the in-frame ones, dropping some. The table has about 100,000 clones, less than 90% seen once. The input for sequencing was CD8+ T cells sorted from blood, taken at week 24, from a patient treated with tofacitinib. The receptors come from a human donor with alopecia areata. Both conserved end residues are part of each CDR3. The D gene is left open where the match is weak. The size entry is marked missing in some rows and otherwise reads once, few, many or a size class.

V	D	size	J	CDR3	DNA
TRBV10-3	.	.	TRBJ2-7	CAISGRRIYEQYF	TGTGCCATCAGTGGACGCAGAATCTACGAGCAGTACTTC
TRBV5-6	.	.	TRBJ1-6	CASSLGPAGSPLHF	TGTGCCAGCAGCTTAGGGCCCGCGGGGTCACCCCTCCACTTT
TRBV27	.	.	TRBJ1-6	CASAVGMNSPLHF	TGTGCAAGCGCGGTGGGGATGAATTCACCCCTCCACTTT
TRBV10-2	TRBD1	.	TRBJ2-2	CASHRVDRGENTGELFF	TGCGCCAGCCACCGCGTCGACAGGGGCGAGAACACCGGGGAGCTGTTTTTT
TRBV12-5	.	once	TRBJ2-7	CASGLVGSGDEQYF	TGTGCTAGTGGTTTGGTCGGATCCGGCGACGAGCAGTACTTC
TRBV2	.	.	TRBJ2-5	CASSEGSDETQYF	TGTGCCAGCAGTGAAGGTTCCGATGAGACCCAGTACTTC
TRBV29-1	.	.	TRBJ2-7	CSVATGSSYEQYF	TGCAGCGTAGCAACAGGGAGTTCCTACGAGCAGTACTTC
TRBV15	TRBD2	.	TRBJ2-1	CATSSSGGAGNEQFF	TGTGCCACCAGCAGTAGCGGGGGGGCAGGGAATGAGCAGTTCTTC
TRBV7-6	TRBD1	.	TRBJ2-3	CASSTPAGGQDSTDTQYF	TGTGCCAGCAGCACCCCGGCTGGGGGACAGGATTCCACAGATACGCAGTATTTT
TRBV29-1	.	once	TRBJ2-7	CSVESSQGGRYEQYF	TGCAGCGTTGAATCGAGCCAGGGAGGAAGGTACGAGCAGTACTTC
TRBV27	.	.	TRBJ2-7	CASSPVPQFSYEQYF	TGTGCCAGCAGTCCCGTACCACAGTTTTCCTACGAGCAGTACTTC
TRBV7-2	TRBD2	.	TRBJ2-5	CASSSGLAGGETQYF	TGTGCCAGCAGCTCAGGACTAGCGGGGGGGGAGACCCAGTACTTC
TRBV30	TRBD2	.	TRBJ2-1	CAWNRGGDEQFF	TGTGCCTGGAATCGGGGGGGCGATGAGCAGTTCTTC
TRBV5-6	TRBD2	once	TRBJ2-1	CASSLANSGGNNEQFF	TGTGCCAGCAGCTTGGCCAACAGCGGGGGAAACAATGAGCAGTTCTTC
TRBV13	.	.	TRBJ2-5	CASSNGETQYF	TGTGCCAGCAGCAATGGGGAGACCCAGTACTTC
TRBV7-2	TRBD2	.	TRBJ2-7	CASSLEFVSGGYEQYF	TGTGCCAGCAGCTTAGAGTTCGTAAGCGGGGGCTACGAGCAGTACTTC
TRBV4-3	TRBD2	.	TRBJ2-1	CASSQELAGGLSEQFF	TGCGCCAGCAGCCAAGAGCTAGCGGGGGGGCTGAGTGAGCAGTTCTTC
TRBV9	.	.	TRBJ2-3	CASSVGFPDTQYF	TGTGCCAGCAGCGTAGGGTTCCCAGATACGCAGTATTTT
TRBV19	TRBD1	.	TRBJ2-1	CASSIVGDRVYNEQFF	TGTGCCAGTAGTATAGTTGGGGACAGGGTCTACAATGAGCAGTTCTTC
TRBV7-9	TRBD1	.	TRBJ1-2	CASRLGDSERHYGYTF	TGTGCCAGCAGATTAGGGGACAGTGAACGACACTATGGCTACACCTTC
TRBV7-9	TRBD2	few	TRBJ2-5	CASSLSGGDRQETQYF	TGTGCCAGCAGCTTAAGCGGGGGCGACCGCCAAGAGACCCAGTACTTC
TRBV27	TRBD1	.	TRBJ1-2	CASSLGTGPGYGYTF	TGTGCCAGCAGTTTAGGGACAGGCCCAGGGTATGGCTACACCTTC
TRBV4-1	TRBD2	.	TRBJ2-2	CASSQDWASGGTGELFF	TGCGCCAGCAGCCAAGATTGGGCTAGCGGGGGCACCGGGGAGCTGTTTTTT
TRBV2	.	.	TRBJ1-6	CASRENSPLHF	TGTGCCAGCCGAGAGAATTCACCCCTCCACTTT
TRBV11-1	.	once	TRBJ2-1	CASSLSHEQFF	TGTGCCAGCAGCTTATCCCATGAGCAGTTCTTC
TRBV14	.	.	TRBJ2-7	CASSQELSVVHEQYF	TGTGCCAGCAGCCAAGAGCTATCAGTCGTCCACGAGCAGTACTTC
TRBV4-1	TRBD1	.	TRBJ2-2	CASSQAGTGPGELFF	TGCGCCAGCAGCCAAGCCGGGACAGGGCCCGGGGAGCTGTTTTTT
TRBV19	.	.	TRBJ2-3	CASSSSSTDTQYF	TGTGCCAGTAGTTCGAGCAGCACAGATACGCAGTATTTT
TRBV29-1	.	.	TRBJ2-1	CSAKLNEQFF	TGCAGCGCAAAATTGAATGAGCAGTTCTTC
TRBV4-1	TRBD1	.	TRBJ2-3	CASSQLGQDSTDTQYF	TGCGCCAGCAGCCAATTAGGACAGGATAGCACAGATACGCAGTATTTT
TRBV5-1	.	.	TRBJ2-1	CASSLLGRGDNEQFF	TGCGCCAGCAGCTTGCTTGGGAGAGGAGACAATGAGCAGTTCTTC
TRBV19	.	once	TRBJ1-2	CASSSARQADDGYTF	TGTGCCAGTAGTAGCGCCCGTCAGGCGGACGATGGCTACACCTTC
TRBV19	.	.	TRBJ2-7	CASATATSYEQYF	TGTGCCAGCGCGACAGCGACTTCCTACGAGCAGTACTTC
TRBV19	TRBD1	.	TRBJ1-4	CATSMGTGENAARKKLFF	TGTGCCACCTCTATGGGGACAGGGGAAAATGCCGCGCGGAAAAAACTGTTTTTT
TRBV7-9	TRBD2	.	TRBJ2-7	CAGSSVPAGGVYEQYF	TGTGCCGGCAGCAGTGTCCCGGCGGGGGGAGTGTACGAGCAGTACTTC
TRBV10-2	.	once	TRBJ2-7	CASRDGYEQYF	TGCGCCAGCCGAGACGGGTACGAGCAGTACTTC
TRBV13	.	once	TRBJ2-5	CASSNRASEEQETQYF	TGTGCCAGCAGCAACCGGGCCTCAGAGGAACAAGAGACCCAGTACTTC
TRBV15	.	.	TRBJ2-7	CATSRVLGIEQYF	TGTGCCACCAGCAGAGTCCTGGGGATCGAGCAGTACTTC
TRBV14	.	.	TRBJ2-7	CASGWVPYEQYF	TGTGCCAGCGGATGGGTTCCCTACGAGCAGTACTTC
TRBV6-6	.	once	TRBJ1-3	CASSPTDSGNTIYF	TGTGCCAGCAGTCCCACGGACTCTGGAAACACCATATATTTT
TRBV29-1	.	.	TRBJ1-2	CSVASSYGYTF	TGCAGCGTTGCGAGTAGCTATGGCTACACCTTC
TRBV30	.	.	TRBJ2-5	CACRAGWEQYF	TGTGCCTGTCGAGCGGGTTGGGAGCAGTACTTC
TRBV29-1	TRBD1	.	TRBJ2-7	CSVEFRDRGYEQYF	TGCAGCGTTGAATTCCGGGACAGGGGCTACGAGCAGTACTTC
TRBV4-1	.	once	TRBJ1-2	CASSLDKTNYGYTF	TGCGCCAGCAGCCTGGACAAGACTAACTATGGCTACACCTTC
TRBV5-4	.	.	TRBJ1-2	CASSREDYYGYTF	TGTGCCAGCAGCCGGGAAGATTACTATGGCTACACCTTC
TRBV5-4	TRBD1	.	TRBJ1-1	CASSPHRQGTNTEAFF	TGTGCCAGCAGCCCTCACCGACAGGGAACGAACACTGAAGCTTTCTTT
TRBV6-1	.	.	TRBJ2-2	CASSQGINTGELFF	TGTGCCAGCAGCCAGGGAATAAACACCGGGGAGCTGTTTTTT
TRBV7-9	TRBD2	.	TRBJ2-2	CASSFPTSGEDTGELFF	TGTGCCAGCAGTTTCCCGACTAGCGGGGAAGACACCGGGGAGCTGTTTTTT
TRBV6-1	.	.	TRBJ1-5	CASSRNNNQPQHF	TGTGCCAGCAGTCGTAACAACAATCAGCCCCAGCATTTT
TRBV19	.	many	TRBJ2-7	CASSRGVHMEQYF	TGTGCCAGTAGTCGAGGGGTTCATATGGAGCAGTACTTC
TRBV4-3	TRBD1	.	TRBJ1-1	CASSQTGGGTEAFF	TGCGCCAGCAGCCAGACAGGGGGCGGCACTGAAGCTTTCTTT
TRBV10-3	TRBD2	.	TRBJ2-1	CAISDPTGGSYNEQFF	TGTGCCATCAGTGATCCTACGGGGGGAAGCTACAATGAGCAGTTCTTC
TRBV6-5	.	.	TRBJ1-2	CASSNNLGQSDGYTF	TGTGCCAGCAGCAACAATTTGGGACAATCGGATGGCTACACCTTC